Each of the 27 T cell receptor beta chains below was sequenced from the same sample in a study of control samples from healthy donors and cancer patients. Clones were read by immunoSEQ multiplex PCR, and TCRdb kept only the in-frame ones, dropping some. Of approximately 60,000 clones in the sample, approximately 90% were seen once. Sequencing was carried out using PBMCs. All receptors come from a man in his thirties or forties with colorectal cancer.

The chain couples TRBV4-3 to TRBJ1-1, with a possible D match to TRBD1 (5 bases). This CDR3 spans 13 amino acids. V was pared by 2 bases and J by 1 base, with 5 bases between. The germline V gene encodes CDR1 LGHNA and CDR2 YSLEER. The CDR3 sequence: CASSQRGNTEAFF. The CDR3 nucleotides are TGCGCCAGCAGCCAAAGGGGGAACACTGAAGCTTTCTTT.

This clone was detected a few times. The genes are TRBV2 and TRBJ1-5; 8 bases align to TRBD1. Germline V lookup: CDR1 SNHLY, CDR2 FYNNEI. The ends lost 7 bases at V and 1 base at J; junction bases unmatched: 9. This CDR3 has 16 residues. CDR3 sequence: CASNGQGPRSNQPQHF. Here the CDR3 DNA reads TGTGCCAGCAATGGACAGGGCCCCAGGAGCAATCAGCCCCAGCATTTT. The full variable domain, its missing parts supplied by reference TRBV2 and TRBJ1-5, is EPEVTQTPSHQVTQMGQEVILRCVPISNHLYFYWYRQILGQKVEFLVSFYNNEISEKSEIFDDQFSVERPDGSNFTLKIRSTKLEDSAMYFCASNGQGPRSNQPQHFGDGTRLSIL.

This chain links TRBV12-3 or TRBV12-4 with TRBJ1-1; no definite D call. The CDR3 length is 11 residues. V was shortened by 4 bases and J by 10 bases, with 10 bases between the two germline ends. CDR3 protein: CASSSDGGAFF. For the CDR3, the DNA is TGTGCCAGCAGTTCTGACGGCGGAGCTTTCTTT.

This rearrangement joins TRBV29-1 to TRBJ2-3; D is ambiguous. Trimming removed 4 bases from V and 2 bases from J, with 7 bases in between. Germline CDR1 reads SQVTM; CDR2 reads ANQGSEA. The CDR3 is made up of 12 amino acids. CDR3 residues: CSVGLATDTQYF. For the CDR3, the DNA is TGCAGCGTTGGATTAGCCACAGATACGCAGTATTTT.

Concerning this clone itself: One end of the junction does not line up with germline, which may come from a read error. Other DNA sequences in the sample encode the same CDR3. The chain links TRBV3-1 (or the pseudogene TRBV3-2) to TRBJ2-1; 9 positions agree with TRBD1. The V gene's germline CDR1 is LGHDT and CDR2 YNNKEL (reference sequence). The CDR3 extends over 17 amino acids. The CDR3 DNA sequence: TGTGCAAGCAGCCAGTTGGGGGGACAGGGTATATACAATGAGCAGTTCTTC. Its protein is CASSQLGGQGIYNEQFF.

In DNA form, the CDR3 reads TGTGCCAGCAGTTACCCCGGGGGGACTGAAGCTTTCTTT. Residues: CASSYPGGTEAFF. V is TRBV6-5 and J is TRBJ1-1; the D gene is possibly TRBD1 (5 bases). The germline gives CDR1 MNHEY, CDR2 SVGAGI. The V gene lost 2 bases and the J gene lost 5 bases, with 9 bases spanning the gap. CDR3 length: 13 amino acids.

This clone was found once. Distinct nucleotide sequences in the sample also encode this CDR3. CDR3 DNA sequence: TGTGCCAGCAGTTCACTAGCGGGGGGGCTATACAATGAGCAGTTCTTC. As protein: CASSSLAGGLYNEQFF. The chain employs TRBV11-2 and TRBJ2-1, with TRBD2 matching over 13 bases. The CDR3 runs to 16 residues. The V gene end was trimmed by 6 bases and the J gene end by 4 bases; junction bases not matched to a gene: 6. Looked up from germline, CDR1 is SGHAT and CDR2 is FQNNGV.

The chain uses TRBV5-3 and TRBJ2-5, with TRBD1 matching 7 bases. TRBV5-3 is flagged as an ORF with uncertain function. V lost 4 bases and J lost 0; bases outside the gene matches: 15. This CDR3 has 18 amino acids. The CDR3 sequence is CARSLSTGDSVYQETQYF. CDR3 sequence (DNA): TGTGCCAGAAGCCTGTCCACCGGGGACAGTGTGTACCAAGAGACCCAGTACTTC.

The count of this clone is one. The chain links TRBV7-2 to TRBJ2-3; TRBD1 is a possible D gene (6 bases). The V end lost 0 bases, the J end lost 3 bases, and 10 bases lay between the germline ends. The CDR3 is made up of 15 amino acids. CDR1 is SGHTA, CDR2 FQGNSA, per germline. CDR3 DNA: TGTGCCAGCAGCTTAGCAGCAGGGGTAACAGATACGCAGTATTTT. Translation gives CASSLAAGVTDTQYF.

CDR3 in amino acids: CASSLFVGGREQYV. CDR3 nucleotide sequence: TGTGCCAGCAGCCTCTTTGTGGGGGGTAGGGAGCAGTACGTC. This chain uses TRBV2 with TRBJ2-7; tentatively, D is TRBD2 (6 bases). The CDR3 loop spans 14 amino acids. Germline V CDR1 and CDR2: SNHLY, FYNNEI. V was shortened by 6 bases and J by 7 bases, with 19 bases between the two germline ends.

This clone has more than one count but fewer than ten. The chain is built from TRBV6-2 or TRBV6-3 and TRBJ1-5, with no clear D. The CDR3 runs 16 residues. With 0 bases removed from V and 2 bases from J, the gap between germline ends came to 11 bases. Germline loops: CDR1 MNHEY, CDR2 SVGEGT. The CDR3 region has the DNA TGTGCCAGCAGTTACTCAACAAGACGCGGCAATCAGCCCCAGCATTTT. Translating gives CASSYSTRRGNQPQHF.

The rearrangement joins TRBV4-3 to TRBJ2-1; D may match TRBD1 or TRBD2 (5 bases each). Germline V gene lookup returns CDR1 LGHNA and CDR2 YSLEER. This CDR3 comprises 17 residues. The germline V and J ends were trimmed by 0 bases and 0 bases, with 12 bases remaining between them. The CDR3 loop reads CASSQEAPGSSYNEQFF. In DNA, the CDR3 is TGCGCCAGCAGCCAAGAAGCGCCAGGGAGCTCCTACAATGAGCAGTTCTTC.

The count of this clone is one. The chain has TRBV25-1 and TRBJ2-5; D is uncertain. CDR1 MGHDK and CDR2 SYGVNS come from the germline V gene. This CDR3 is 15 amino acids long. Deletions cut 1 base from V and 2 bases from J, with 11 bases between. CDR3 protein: CASSEFTRPQETQYF. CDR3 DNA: TGTGCCAGCAGTGAATTCACCCGTCCTCAAGAGACCCAGTACTTC.

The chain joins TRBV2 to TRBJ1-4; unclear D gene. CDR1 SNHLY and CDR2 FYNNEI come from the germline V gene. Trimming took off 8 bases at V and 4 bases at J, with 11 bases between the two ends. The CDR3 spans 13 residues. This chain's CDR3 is CASRRAFNEKLFF. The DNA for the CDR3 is TGTGCCAGCCGGAGGGCGTTTAATGAAAAACTGTTTTTT.

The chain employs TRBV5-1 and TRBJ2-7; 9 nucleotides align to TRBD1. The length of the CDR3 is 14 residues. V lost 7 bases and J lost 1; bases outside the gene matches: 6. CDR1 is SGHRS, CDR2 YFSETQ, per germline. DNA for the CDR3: TGCGCCAGCGCTTCCGGGACAGGGTCCTACGAGCAGTACTTC. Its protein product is CASASGTGSYEQYF.

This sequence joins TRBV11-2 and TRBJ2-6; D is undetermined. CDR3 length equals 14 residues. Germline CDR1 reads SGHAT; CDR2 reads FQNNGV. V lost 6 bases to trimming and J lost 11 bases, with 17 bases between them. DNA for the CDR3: TGTGCCAGCAGGCCCTTTTTATATGTCGACGTCCTGACTTTC. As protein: CASRPFLYVDVLTF.

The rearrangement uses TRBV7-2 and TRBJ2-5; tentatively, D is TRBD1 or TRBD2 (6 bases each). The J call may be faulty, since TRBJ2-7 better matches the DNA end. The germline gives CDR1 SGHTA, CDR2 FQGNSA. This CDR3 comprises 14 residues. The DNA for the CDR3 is TGTGCCAGCAGCCGCACGGGGGCAACCTACGAGCAGTACTTC. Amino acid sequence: CASSRTGATYEQYF.

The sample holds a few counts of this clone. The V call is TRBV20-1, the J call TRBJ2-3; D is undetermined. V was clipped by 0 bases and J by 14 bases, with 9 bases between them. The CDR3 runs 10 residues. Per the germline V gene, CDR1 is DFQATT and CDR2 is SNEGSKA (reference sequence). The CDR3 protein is CSAREGSLYF. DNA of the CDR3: TGCAGTGCTAGAGAGGGATCTTTGTATTTT.

The CDR3, as DNA: TGCGCCAGCAGCTTCAGTCCCACCGGGGAGCTGTTTTTT. Amino acid sequence: CASSFSPTGELFF. The chain employs TRBV5-1 and TRBJ2-2; D is ambiguous. Germline CDR1 SGHRS, CDR2 YFSETQ. V lost 2 bases and J 4 bases, leaving 6 bases between the germline ends. The CDR3 is 13 amino acids.

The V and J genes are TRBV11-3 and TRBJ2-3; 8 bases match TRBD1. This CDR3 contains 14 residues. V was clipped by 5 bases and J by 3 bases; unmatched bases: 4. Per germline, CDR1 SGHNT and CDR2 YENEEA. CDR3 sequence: CASSRQGKTDTQYF. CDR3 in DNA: TGTGCCAGCAGCAGACAGGGGAAAACAGATACGCAGTATTTT.

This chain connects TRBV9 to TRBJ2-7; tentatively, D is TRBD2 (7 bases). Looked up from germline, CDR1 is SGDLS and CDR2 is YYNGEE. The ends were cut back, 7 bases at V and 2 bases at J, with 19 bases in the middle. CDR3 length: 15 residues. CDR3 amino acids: CASSGGGGNTYEQYF. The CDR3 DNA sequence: TGTGCCAGCTCCGGGGGCGGGGGCAACACCTACGAGCAGTACTTC.

The CDR3 nucleotides are TGTGCCAGCAGTCGGGACAGCCAAGAGACCCAGTACTTC. This translates into CASSRDSQETQYF. The chain couples TRBV6-2 or TRBV6-3 to TRBJ2-5; TRBD1 aligns across 7 bases. Germline V gives CDR1 MNHEY, CDR2 SVGEGT. J lost 1 base, V lost 5 bases, and 1 base had no gene match. The CDR3 runs 13 residues.

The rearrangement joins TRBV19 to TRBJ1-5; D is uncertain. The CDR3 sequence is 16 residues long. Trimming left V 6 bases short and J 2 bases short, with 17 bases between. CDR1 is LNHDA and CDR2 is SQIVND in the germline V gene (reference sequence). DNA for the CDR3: TGTGCCAGTAGGCCGGGCCCTGCCTCGGGCAATCAGCCCCAGCATTTT. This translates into CASRPGPASGNQPQHF.

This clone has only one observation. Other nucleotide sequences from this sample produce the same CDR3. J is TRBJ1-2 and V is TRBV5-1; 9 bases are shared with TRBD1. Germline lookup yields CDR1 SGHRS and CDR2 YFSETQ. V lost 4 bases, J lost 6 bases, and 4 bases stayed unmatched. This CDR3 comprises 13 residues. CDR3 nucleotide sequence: TGCGCCAGCAGCCAGGGACAGGGCGATGGCTACACCTTC. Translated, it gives CASSQGQGDGYTF.

In nucleotides, the CDR3 is TGTGCCAGCAGCCGGAGGCTTAACTATGGCTACACCTTC. The encoded protein is CASSRRLNYGYTF. The chain joins TRBV12-3 or TRBV12-4 to TRBJ1-2, with D uncertain. This CDR3 has 13 residues. Trimming shortened V by 6 bases and J by 1 base, and 9 bases separated the two germline ends.

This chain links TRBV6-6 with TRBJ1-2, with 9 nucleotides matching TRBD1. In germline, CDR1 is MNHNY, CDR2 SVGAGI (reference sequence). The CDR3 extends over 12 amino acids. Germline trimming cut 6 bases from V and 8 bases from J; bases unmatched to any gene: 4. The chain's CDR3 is CASRQGAGGYTF. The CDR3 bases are TGTGCCAGCAGACAGGGGGCTGGAGGCTACACCTTC.

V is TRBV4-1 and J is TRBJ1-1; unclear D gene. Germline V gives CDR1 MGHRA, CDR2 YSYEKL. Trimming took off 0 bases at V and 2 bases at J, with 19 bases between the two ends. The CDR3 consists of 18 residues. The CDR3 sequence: CASSQDGWGKFINTEAFF. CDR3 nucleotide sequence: TGCGCCAGCAGCCAAGATGGCTGGGGTAAATTCATAAACACTGAAGCTTTCTTT.